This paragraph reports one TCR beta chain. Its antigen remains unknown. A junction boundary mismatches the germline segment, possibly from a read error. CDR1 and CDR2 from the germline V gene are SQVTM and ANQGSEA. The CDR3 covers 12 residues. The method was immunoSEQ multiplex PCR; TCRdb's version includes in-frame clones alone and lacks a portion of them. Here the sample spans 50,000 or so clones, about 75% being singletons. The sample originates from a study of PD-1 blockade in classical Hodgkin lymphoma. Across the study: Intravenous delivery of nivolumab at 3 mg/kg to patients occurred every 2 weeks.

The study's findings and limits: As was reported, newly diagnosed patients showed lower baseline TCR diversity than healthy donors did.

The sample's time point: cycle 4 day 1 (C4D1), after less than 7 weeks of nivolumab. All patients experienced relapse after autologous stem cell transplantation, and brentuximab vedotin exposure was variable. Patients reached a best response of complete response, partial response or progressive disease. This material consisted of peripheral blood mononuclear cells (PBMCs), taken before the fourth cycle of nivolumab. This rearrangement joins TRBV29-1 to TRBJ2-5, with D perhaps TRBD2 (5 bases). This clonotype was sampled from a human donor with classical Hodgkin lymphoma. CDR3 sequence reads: CSVEEQLARRDF. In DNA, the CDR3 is TGCAGCGTTGAAGAACAGCTCGCGCGGCGGGACTTC.